Listed below are T cell receptor beta chains from one sample, sequenced in a study of resident and recirculating memory T cells in vitiligo. TCRdb's copy holds only in-frame clones and misses some; the assay was immunoSEQ multiplex PCR. The repertoire holds 40,000 to 45,000 clones, roughly 91% seen once, with 4.5% in the top ten. Specimen: blood. These receptors came from a male donor with vitiligo. Both conserved end residues are trimmed from each CDR3. Fields, in order: J gene, V gene, D gene, CDR3 protein. The D gene is left open where the match is weak.

TRBJ2-1	TRBV6-1	-	ASRSSSYNEQF
TRBJ2-7	TRBV5-1	TRBD2	ASSQGLAGSYEQY
TRBJ2-7	TRBV7-2	-	ASSFSEGAEVY
TRBJ1-1	TRBV9	-	ASSVGLWGGNTEAF
TRBJ1-1	TRBV4-3	-	ASSLSQGGEAF
TRBJ1-1	TRBV5-1	-	ASSPVLNTEAF
TRBJ2-3	TRBV9	TRBD2	ASSVAASGGGTQY
TRBJ2-5	TRBV5-6	TRBD2	ASISSKRGYQETQY
TRBJ1-1	TRBV21-1	-	ASSTTTGGPMNTEAF
TRBJ2-3	TRBV5-6	-	ASGRPPTDTQY
TRBJ2-1	TRBV12-5	TRBD1	ASGFWGTALLLGYNEQF
TRBJ2-7	TRBV5-4	TRBD1	ASSRGQGSVFYEQY
TRBJ2-6	TRBV7-9	-	ASSLGGAGANVLT
TRBJ1-4	TRBV11-2	-	ASSSGARRGKLF
TRBJ2-2	TRBV5-1	TRBD2	ASRLIAGPTGELF
TRBJ1-1	TRBV30	TRBD1	AWLDRADTEAF
TRBJ1-4	TRBV10-3	-	AISVRESEKLF
TRBJ2-7	TRBV4-2	-	ASSQALDSVYEQY
TRBJ2-3	TRBV27	-	ASSAAGYGRGDTQY
TRBJ1-4	TRBV6-5	TRBD1	ASRSRGQGDEKLF
TRBJ1-1	TRBV6-6	TRBD1	ASSRDRAF
TRBJ1-6	TRBV15	TRBD1	ATSAGGGRHNSPLH
TRBJ2-1	TRBV7-2	-	ASSPGEWNEQF
TRBJ2-5	TRBV7-9	-	ASSSPYDSQETQY
TRBJ1-1	TRBV7-2	TRBD1	ASSLTGTAKAF
TRBJ1-1	TRBV5-4	TRBD1	ASSLTGGTEAF
TRBJ1-2	TRBV7-8	TRBD1	ASSLAGTGNGYT
TRBJ1-4	TRBV19	TRBD1	ASIGRGRGTNEKLF
TRBJ2-1	TRBV7-2	TRBD2	ASSLAAGGLSDEQF
TRBJ2-3	TRBV7-9	-	ASSSDRYTDTQY
TRBJ1-1	TRBV19	-	ASSSTAKVTEAF
TRBJ1-6	TRBV4-3	-	ASSQGSQSSYNSPLH
TRBJ1-1	TRBV14	-	ASSYRAKSTEAF
TRBJ2-1	TRBV7-2	TRBD2	ASSSEAGGPLDEQF
TRBJ1-2	TRBV7-9	TRBD1	ASSSPRDRDYGYT
TRBJ1-4	TRBV2	-	ATREGEKLF
TRBJ2-6	TRBV6-1	-	ASSGELSGANVLT
TRBJ2-3	TRBV7-3	-	ASSLMGGPQDTQY
TRBJ1-6	TRBV25-1	TRBD1	ASSRDRVSPLH
TRBJ1-1	TRBV19	-	ASSISRQSEAF
TRBJ1-3	TRBV30	-	AWSVSYRGSGNTIY
TRBJ1-1	TRBV27	-	ASSLLRGSTEAF
TRBJ1-1	TRBV4-3	-	ASSQGVGRNTEAF
TRBJ1-2	TRBV5-1	-	ASSSGEGGYT